The rows below give T cell receptor beta chains drawn from one sample of a study of blood T cell repertoires in COVID-19. Here immunoSEQ multiplex PCR was the method, and the copy in TCRdb shows in-frame clones only, minus some. Here the sample spans 200,000 to 300,000 clones, 75% to 90% being singletons. What was sequenced was PBMCs or T cells enriched from blood (not recorded which). All receptors derive from a woman in her 30s who had recovered from COVID-19. The conserved cysteine and the conserved F or W are not part of the CDR3 here. A clone size is listed for some rows: how often the clone was seen (once, few, many), or a class if it is expanded.

j_gene	v_gene	abundance	CDR3aa
TRBJ2-1	TRBV7-2	.	ASSWTGGGVNEQF
TRBJ1-1	TRBV6-5	.	ASTNGHMNTEAF
TRBJ1-2	TRBV15	few	ATSEGQGLDYGYT
TRBJ2-2	TRBV7-2	.	ASSKLAGARTGELF
TRBJ2-2	TRBV30	once	AWSRSLGANTGELF
TRBJ2-7	TRBV19	.	ASSELAVTSYEQY
TRBJ1-1	TRBV14	.	ASSLRYTEAF
TRBJ1-2	TRBV11-1	.	ASSLTGIGLDGYT
TRBJ2-2	TRBV11-2	.	ASSSGYGGLAGGGELF
TRBJ1-6	TRBV28	once	ASKFKRVKDSPLH
TRBJ2-7	TRBV30	.	AWGQGYEQY
TRBJ2-7	TRBV7-2	once	ASSLDFRGANDYEQY
TRBJ2-1	TRBV5-4	few	ASSLAVAHNEQF
TRBJ1-2	TRBV19	.	ASRKTGGSYGYT
TRBJ2-2	TRBV4-2	.	ASSPPPGNTGELF
TRBJ1-1	TRBV21-1	.	ASSNSSGTGHLGTEAF
TRBJ2-7	TRBV28	once	ASSLTRSQTEQY
TRBJ1-2	TRBV6-2/TRBV6-3	.	ASSSWAGYYGYT
TRBJ1-5	TRBV7-2	.	ASSLSGDYSNQPQH